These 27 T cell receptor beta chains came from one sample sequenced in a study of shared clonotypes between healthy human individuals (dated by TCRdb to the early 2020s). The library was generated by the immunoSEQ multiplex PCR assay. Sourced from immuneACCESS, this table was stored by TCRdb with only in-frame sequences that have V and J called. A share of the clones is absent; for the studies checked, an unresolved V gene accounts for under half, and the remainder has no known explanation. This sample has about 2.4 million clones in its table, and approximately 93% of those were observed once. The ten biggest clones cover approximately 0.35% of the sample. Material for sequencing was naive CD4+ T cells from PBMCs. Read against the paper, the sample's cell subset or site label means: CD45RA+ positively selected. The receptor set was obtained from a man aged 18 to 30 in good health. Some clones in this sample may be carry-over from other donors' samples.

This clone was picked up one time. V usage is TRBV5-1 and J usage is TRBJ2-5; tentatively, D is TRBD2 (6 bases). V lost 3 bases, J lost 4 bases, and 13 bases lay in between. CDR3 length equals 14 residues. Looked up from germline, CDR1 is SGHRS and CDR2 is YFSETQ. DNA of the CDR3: TGCGCCAGCAGCTCTGAGACGGAGGGAGAGACCCAGTACTTC. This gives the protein CASSSETEGETQYF.

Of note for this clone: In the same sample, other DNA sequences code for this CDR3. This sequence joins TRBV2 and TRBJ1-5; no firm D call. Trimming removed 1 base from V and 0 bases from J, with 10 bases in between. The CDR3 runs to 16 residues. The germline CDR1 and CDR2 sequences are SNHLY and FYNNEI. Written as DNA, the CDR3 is TGTGCCAGCAGTGAAGGTGGAGGCCATAGCAATCAGCCCCAGCATTTT. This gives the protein CASSEGGGHSNQPQHF.

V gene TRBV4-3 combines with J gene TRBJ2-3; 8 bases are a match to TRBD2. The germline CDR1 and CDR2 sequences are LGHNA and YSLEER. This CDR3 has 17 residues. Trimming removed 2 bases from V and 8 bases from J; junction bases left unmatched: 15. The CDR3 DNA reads TGCGCCAGCAGCCAATCCACCCATAGCGGGAAGAGTGCTACGCAGTATTTT. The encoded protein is CASSQSTHSGKSATQYF.

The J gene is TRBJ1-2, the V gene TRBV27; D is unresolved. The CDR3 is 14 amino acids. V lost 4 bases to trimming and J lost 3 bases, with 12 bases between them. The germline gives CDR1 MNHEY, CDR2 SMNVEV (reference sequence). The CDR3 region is CASSYAGPYYGYTF. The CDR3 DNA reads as TGTGCCAGCAGTTACGCAGGCCCCTACTATGGCTACACCTTC.

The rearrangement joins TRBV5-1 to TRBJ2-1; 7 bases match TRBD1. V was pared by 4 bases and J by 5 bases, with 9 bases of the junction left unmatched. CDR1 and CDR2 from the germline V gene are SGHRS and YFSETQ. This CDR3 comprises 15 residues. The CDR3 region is CASSQGTAMDNEQFF. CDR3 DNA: TGCGCCAGCAGCCAAGGGACAGCTATGGACAATGAGCAGTTCTTC.

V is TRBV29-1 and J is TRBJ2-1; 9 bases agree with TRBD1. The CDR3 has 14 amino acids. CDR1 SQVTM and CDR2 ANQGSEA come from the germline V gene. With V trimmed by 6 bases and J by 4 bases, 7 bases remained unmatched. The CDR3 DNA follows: TGCAGCGTCGCGGCCGGACAGGGGTACAATGAGCAGTTCTTC. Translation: CSVAAGQGYNEQFF.

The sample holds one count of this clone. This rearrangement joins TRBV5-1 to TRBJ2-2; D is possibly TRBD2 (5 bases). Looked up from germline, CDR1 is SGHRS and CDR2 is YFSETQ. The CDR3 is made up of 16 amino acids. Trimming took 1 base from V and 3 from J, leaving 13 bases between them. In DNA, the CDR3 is TGCGCCAGCAGCTTGATCCCAGCGGACTACACCGGGGAGCTGTTTTTT. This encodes CASSLIPADYTGELFF.

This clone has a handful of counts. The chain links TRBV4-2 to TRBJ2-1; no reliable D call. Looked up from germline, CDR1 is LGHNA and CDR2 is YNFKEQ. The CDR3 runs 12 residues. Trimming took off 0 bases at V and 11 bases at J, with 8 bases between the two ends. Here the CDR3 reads CASSQDAQQQFF. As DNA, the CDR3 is TGTGCCAGCAGCCAAGATGCACAACAGCAGTTCTTC.

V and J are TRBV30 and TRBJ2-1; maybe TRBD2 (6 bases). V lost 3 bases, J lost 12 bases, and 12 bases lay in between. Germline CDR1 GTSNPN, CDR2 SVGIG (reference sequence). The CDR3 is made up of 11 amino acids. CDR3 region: CAWSWDFGQFF. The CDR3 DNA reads TGTGCCTGGAGCTGGGACTTCGGGCAGTTCTTC. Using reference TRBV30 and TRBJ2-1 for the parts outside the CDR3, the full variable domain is SQTIHQWPATLVQPVGSPLSLECTVEGTSNPNLYWYRQAAGRGLQLLFYSVGIGQISSEVPQNLSASRPQDRQFILSSKKLLLSDSGFYLCAWSWDFGQFFGPGTRLTVL.

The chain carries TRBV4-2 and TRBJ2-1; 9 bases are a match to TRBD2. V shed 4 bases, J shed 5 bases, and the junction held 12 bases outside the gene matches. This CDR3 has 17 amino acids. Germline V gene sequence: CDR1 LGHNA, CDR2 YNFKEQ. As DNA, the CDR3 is TGTGCCAGCAGCCGTTCCATACCGGGACTAGCAAACAATGAGCAGTTCTTC. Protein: CASSRSIPGLANNEQFF.

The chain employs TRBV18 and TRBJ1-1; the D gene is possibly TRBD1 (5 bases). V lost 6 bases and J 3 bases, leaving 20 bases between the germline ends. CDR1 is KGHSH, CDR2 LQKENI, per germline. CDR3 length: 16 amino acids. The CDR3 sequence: CASSYQSGQVDTEAFF. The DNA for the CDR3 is TGTGCCAGCTCTTACCAGTCGGGGCAGGTGGACACTGAAGCTTTCTTT.

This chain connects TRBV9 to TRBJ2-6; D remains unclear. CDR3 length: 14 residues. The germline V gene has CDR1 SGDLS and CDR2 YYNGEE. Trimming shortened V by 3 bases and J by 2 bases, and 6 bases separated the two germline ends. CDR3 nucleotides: TGTGCCAGCAGCGGAACCCCTGGGGCCAACGTCCTGACTTTC. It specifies CASSGTPGANVLTF.

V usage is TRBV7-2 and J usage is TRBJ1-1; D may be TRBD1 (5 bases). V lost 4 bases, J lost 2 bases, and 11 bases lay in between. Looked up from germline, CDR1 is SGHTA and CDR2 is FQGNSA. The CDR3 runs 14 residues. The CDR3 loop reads CASSWQGSNTEAFF. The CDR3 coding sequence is TGTGCCAGCAGCTGGCAGGGATCAAACACTGAAGCTTTCTTT. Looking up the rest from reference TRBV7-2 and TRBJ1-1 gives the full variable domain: GAGVSQSPSNKVTEKGKDVELRCDPISGHTALYWYRQSLGQGLEFLIYFQGNSAPDKSGLPSDRFSAERTGGSVSTLTIQRTQQEDSAVYLCASSWQGSNTEAFFGQGTRLTVV.

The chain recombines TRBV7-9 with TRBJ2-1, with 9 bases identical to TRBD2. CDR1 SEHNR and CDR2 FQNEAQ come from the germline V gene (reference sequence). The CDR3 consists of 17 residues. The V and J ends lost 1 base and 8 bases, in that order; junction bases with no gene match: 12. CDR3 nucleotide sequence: TGTGCCAGCAGCTTAGTATCTGGCGGGAGGGCCGCGCATGAGCAGTTCTTC. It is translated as CASSLVSGGRAAHEQFF.

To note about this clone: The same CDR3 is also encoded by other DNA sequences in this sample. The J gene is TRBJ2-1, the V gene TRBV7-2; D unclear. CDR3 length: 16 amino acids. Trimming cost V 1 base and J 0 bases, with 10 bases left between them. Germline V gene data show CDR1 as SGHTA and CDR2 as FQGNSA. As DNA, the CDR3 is TGTGCCAGCAGCTTAGGACTTTCGAGCTCCTACAATGAGCAGTTCTTC. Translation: CASSLGLSSSYNEQFF.

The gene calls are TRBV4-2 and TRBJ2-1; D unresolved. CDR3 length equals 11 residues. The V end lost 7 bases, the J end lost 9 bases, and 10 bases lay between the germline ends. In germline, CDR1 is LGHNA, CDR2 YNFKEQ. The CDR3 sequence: CASNSAGEQFF. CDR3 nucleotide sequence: TGTGCCAGCAATTCGGCCGGTGAGCAGTTCTTC.

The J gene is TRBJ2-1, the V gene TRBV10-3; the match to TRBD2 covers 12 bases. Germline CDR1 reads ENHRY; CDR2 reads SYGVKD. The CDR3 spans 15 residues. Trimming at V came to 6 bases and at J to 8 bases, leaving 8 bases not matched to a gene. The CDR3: CAIRRGLAGKDEQFF. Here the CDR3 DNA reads TGTGCCATCAGGAGGGGACTAGCGGGTAAGGATGAGCAGTTCTTC.

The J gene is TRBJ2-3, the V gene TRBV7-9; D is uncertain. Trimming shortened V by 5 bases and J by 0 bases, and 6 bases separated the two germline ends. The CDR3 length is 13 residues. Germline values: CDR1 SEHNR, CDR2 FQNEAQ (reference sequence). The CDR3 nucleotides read TGTGCCAGCAGCAAAATTAGCACAGATACGCAGTATTTT. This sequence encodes CASSKISTDTQYF.

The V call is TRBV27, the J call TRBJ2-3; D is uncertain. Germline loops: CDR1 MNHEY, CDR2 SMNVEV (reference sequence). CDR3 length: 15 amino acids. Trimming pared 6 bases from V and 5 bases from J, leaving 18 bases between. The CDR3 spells CASRTRLMPGDTQYF. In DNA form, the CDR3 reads TGTGCCAGCAGGACGCGACTGATGCCGGGAGATACGCAGTATTTT.

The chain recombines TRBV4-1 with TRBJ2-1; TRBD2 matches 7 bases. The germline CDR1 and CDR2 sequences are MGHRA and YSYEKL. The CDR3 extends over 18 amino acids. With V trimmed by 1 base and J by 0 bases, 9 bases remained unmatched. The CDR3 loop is CASSQVLAGVNSYNEQFF. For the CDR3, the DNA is TGCGCCAGCAGCCAAGTTCTTGCGGGAGTAAACTCCTACAATGAGCAGTTCTTC.

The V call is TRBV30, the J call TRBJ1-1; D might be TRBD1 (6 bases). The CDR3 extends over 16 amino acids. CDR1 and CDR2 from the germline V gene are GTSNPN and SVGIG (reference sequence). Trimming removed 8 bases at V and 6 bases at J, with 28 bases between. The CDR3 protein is CARTGAGGGSIAEAFF. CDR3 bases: TGTGCCCGGACCGGGGCGGGAGGGGGGTCGATAGCTGAAGCTTTCTTT.

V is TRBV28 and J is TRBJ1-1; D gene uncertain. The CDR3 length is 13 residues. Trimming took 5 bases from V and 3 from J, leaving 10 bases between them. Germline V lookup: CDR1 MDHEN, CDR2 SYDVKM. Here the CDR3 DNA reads TGTGCCAGCAGTAAACCCGGGTACACTGAAGCTTTCTTT. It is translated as CASSKPGYTEAFF.

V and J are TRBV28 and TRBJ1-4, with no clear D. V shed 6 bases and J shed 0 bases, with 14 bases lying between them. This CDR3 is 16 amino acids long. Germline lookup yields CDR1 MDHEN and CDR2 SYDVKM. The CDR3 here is CASSQHTSTTNEKLFF. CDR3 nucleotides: TGTGCCAGCAGCCAACACACCAGCACAACTAATGAAAAACTGTTTTTT.

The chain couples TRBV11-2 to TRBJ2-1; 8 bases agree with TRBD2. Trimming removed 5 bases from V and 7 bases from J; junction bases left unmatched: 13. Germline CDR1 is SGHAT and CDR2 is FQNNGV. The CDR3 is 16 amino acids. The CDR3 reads CASSPTLAGLWNEQFF. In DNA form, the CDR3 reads TGTGCCAGCAGCCCAACCCTAGCGGGTTTGTGGAATGAGCAGTTCTTC.

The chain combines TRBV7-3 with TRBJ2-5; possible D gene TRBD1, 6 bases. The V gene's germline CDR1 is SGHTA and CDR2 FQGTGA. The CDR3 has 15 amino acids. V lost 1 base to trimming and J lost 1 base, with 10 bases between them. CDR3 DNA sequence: TGTGCCAGCAGCTTAAGGCGGACAGCCCAAGAGACCCAGTACTTC. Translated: CASSLRRTAQETQYF.

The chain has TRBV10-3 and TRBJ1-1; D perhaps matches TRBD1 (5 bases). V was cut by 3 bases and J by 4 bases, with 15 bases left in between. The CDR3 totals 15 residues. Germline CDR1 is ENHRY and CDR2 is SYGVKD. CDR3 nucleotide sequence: TGTGCCATCAGTGAACGGGCGGGGCTGAGCACTGAAGCTTTCTTT. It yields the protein CAISERAGLSTEAFF.

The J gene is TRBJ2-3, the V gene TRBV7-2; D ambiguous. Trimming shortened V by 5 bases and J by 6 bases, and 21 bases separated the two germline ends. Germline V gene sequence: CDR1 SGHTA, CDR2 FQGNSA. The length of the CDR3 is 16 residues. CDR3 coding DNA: TGTGCCAGCAGCCGGACCTCGAGTGAAGTGACGGATACGCAGTATTTT. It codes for CASSRTSSEVTDTQYF.